Listed here is a single TCR beta chain. Its specificity is unknown. Some clones are missing from TCRdb's copy, which holds only in-frame ones; the method was immunoSEQ multiplex PCR. The data contain tens of thousands of clones, approximately 53% of them singletons. This entry belongs to a study of cytotoxic CD8 clonotypes in ibrutinib-treated CLL. V lost 5 bases, J lost 0 bases, and 12 bases lay in between. The V gene's germline CDR1 is SGHVS and CDR2 FQNEAQ. The CDR3 spans 15 residues. Findings and limits, study-wide: Public clonotypes, rarely seen, contracted or held steady on treatment.

This receptor was taken from a human donor with chronic lymphocytic leukemia. This sequence joins TRBV7-8 and TRBJ2-3; tentatively, D is TRBD1 (6 bases). The specimen was PBMCs, collected after 12 months of ibrutinib treatment. The DNA for the CDR3 is TGTGCCAGCAGCCTGTACAGGGCAAGCACAGATACGCAGTATTTT. It translates to CASSLYRASTDTQYF. Variable domain in full (rest from reference TRBV7-8 and TRBJ2-3): GAGVSQSPRYKVAKRGQDVALRCDPISGHVSLFWYQQALGQGPEFLTYFQNEAQLDKSGLPSDRFFAERPEGSVSTLKIQRTQQEDSAVYLCASSLYRASTDTQYFGPGTRLTVL.